The 23 T cell receptor beta chains below come from one sample, sequenced in a study of blood T cells in healthy people across ages. PCR was performed a second time for about 7 to 11 cycles using a sample-barcoded 5' primer and a J-beta primer mix. Each CDR3 protein is one row after TCRdb ran MiXCR on the 5' RACE reads. This sample carries 650,000 to 1,000,000 distinct CDR3 sequences, about 37% of them seen once, and the ten largest clones take over 10%. Specimen: blood. The source is a man between 18 and 35 years old in good health.

The V and J genes are TRBV12-3 or TRBV12-4 and TRBJ2-7, with D possibly being TRBD1 (5 bases). CDR3 length: 14 amino acids. V was clipped by 3 bases and J by 7 bases, with 16 bases between them. CDR3 DNA: TGTGCCAGCAGTTTTGAATTGAAGGACAATGAGCAGTACTTC. Its translation is CASSFELKDNEQYF.

This clonotype was seen a few times. The chain recombines TRBV7-9 with TRBJ1-4; 7 nucleotides match TRBD1. The CDR3 is 17 amino acids. V lost 1 base and J lost 7; bases outside the gene matches: 12. From germline, CDR1 is SEHNR and CDR2 FQNEAQ (reference sequence). The CDR3 nucleotides read TGTGCCAGCAGCTTAGAGGGAACAGGGGCTTTCCCTGAAAAACTGTTTTTT. Amino acid sequence: CASSLEGTGAFPEKLFF.

CDR3: CASSPRGGAGYNSPLHF. The CDR3 DNA reads as TGTGCCAGCAGCCCCAGGGGGGGGGCTGGGTATAATTCACCCCTCCACTTT. The V gene is TRBV9, the J gene TRBJ1-6; 7 bases fit TRBD1. The CDR3 spans 17 residues. Germline trimming cut 4 bases from V and 4 bases from J; bases unmatched to any gene: 11. CDR1 is SGDLS and CDR2 is YYNGEE in the germline V gene.

With regard to this clonotype: Being one base from a much bigger clone, this may be a read error. V usage is TRBV7-9 and J usage is TRBJ2-7, with D perhaps matching TRBD1 (6 bases). V was clipped by 6 bases and J by 9 bases, with 21 bases between them. The CDR3 runs to 14 residues. Germline V gene data show CDR1 as SEHNR and CDR2 as FQNEAQ (reference sequence). For the CDR3, the DNA is TGTGCCAGCAGACGTTTAACACAGGGATTGGTGCAGTACTTC. Translating it yields CASRRLTQGLVQYF.

The V call is TRBV7-2, the J call TRBJ1-4; D gene ambiguous. V was clipped by 2 bases and J by 5 bases, with 6 bases between them. Germline CDR1 and CDR2: SGHTA and FQGNSA. The CDR3 consists of 13 residues. CDR3 protein: CASSLIQNEKLFF. The DNA of the CDR3 is TGTGCCAGCAGCTTAATACAGAATGAAAAACTGTTTTTT.

The chain links TRBV6-2 or TRBV6-3 to TRBJ1-1; D unresolved. V lost 5 bases and J 3 bases, leaving 7 bases between the germline ends. CDR1 and CDR2 from the germline V gene are MNHEY and SVGEGT. This CDR3 is 12 amino acids long. CDR3 bases: TGTGCCAGCAGTCGGGCGTACACTGAAGCTTTCTTT. Its translation is CASSRAYTEAFF.

Here the CDR3 DNA reads TGTGCCAGCAGTGAAGATGATTTGAGGGCAGATACGCAGTATTTT. Translation: CASSEDDLRADTQYF. This chain uses TRBV12-3 or TRBV12-4 with TRBJ2-3; perhaps TRBD2 as D (5 bases). V gave up 5 bases and J gave up 4 bases, with 16 bases separating them. CDR3 length equals 15 residues.

This chain uses TRBV29-1 with TRBJ2-7; 7 nucleotides line up with TRBD1. The J call is doubtful: the DNA matches TRBJ2-5 better. The CDR3 runs 13 residues. CDR1 and CDR2 (germline): SQVTM, ANQGSEA. CDR3 residues: CSVVRGPRETQYF. In DNA form, the CDR3 reads TGCAGCGTTGTGAGGGGGCCGAGAGAGACCCAGTACTTC.

V and J are TRBV29-1 and TRBJ2-1; D uncertain. The CDR3 is made up of 13 amino acids. CDR1 is SQVTM and CDR2 is ANQGSEA in the germline V gene. V lost 5 bases and J lost 4, with 12 bases in between. In DNA form, the CDR3 reads TGCAGCGTTTTGGGAAAGGATTACAATGAGCAGTTCTTC. It encodes CSVLGKDYNEQFF.

Points on this clonotype: An end of the junction does not agree with germline; a read error may underlie this. The chain employs TRBV6-2 or TRBV6-3 and TRBJ2-3; no clear D gene. The germline V gene encodes CDR1 MNHEY and CDR2 SVGEGT. This CDR3 contains 17 residues. In nucleotides, the CDR3 is TGTGCCAACAGTTGGCGATCTGCGCCAGGTGGGGCAGATACGCAGTATTTT. Its translation is CANSWRSAPGGADTQYF.

This clonotype was seen a handful of times. The chain uses TRBV18 and TRBJ2-2; tentative D call: TRBD2 (6 bases). Trimming shortened V by 2 bases and J by 10 bases, and 14 bases separated the two germline ends. Germline CDR1 is KGHSH and CDR2 is LQKENI. The length of the CDR3 is 14 residues. This CDR3 is CASSPNPREEELFF. DNA for the CDR3: TGTGCCAGCTCACCAAACCCCAGGGAGGAGGAGCTGTTTTTT. The full variable domain, rest sourced from reference TRBV18 and TRBJ2-2, is NAGVMQNPRHLVRRRGQEARLRCSPMKGHSHVYWYRQLPEEGLKFMVYLQKENIIDESGMPKERFSAEFPKEGPSILRIQQVVRGDSAAYFCASSPNPREEELFFGEGSRLTVL.

The CDR3 nucleotides read TGCAGTGCTAGGGTCGCGGGGGGGATCTATGAGCAGTTCTTC. Protein sequence: CSARVAGGIYEQFF. The rearrangement uses TRBV20-1 and TRBJ2-1, with 9 bases identical to TRBD2. Germline trimming cut 3 bases from V and 8 bases from J; bases unmatched to any gene: 8. CDR1 is DFQATT and CDR2 is SNEGSKA in the germline V gene (reference sequence). The CDR3 is made up of 14 amino acids.

The chain couples TRBV4-3 to TRBJ1-5; TRBD1 might be the D (5 bases). Trimming removed 1 base from V and 2 bases from J, with 9 bases in between. This CDR3 is built from 15 residues. CDR1 LGHNA and CDR2 YSLEER come from the germline V gene. CDR3 sequence (DNA): TGCGCCAGCAGCCAAGGTAGGGGCGGCAATCAGCCCCAGCATTTT. Translated, it gives CASSQGRGGNQPQHF.

The chain employs TRBV6-2 or TRBV6-3 and TRBJ2-4; D is perhaps TRBD2 (5 bases). This CDR3 comprises 14 residues. CDR1 MNHEY and CDR2 SVGEGT come from the germline V gene. Trimming cost V 7 bases and J 3 bases, with 13 bases left between them. CDR3 protein: CASTGGLSKNIQYF. The CDR3 nucleotides read TGTGCCAGCACCGGCGGGCTTAGCAAAAACATTCAGTACTTC.

This clonotype was seen only a few times. This chain connects TRBV7-9 to TRBJ1-4; D not resolved. Germline V gene data show CDR1 as SEHNR and CDR2 as FQNEAQ (reference sequence). Trimming took 4 bases from V and 7 from J, leaving 16 bases between them. The CDR3 extends over 15 amino acids. CDR3 sequence reads: CASSSAVLRIEKLFF. The CDR3 nucleotides are TGTGCCAGCAGCTCCGCGGTCCTCCGTATTGAAAAACTGTTTTTT. The variable domain in full, completed from reference TRBV7-9 and TRBJ1-4, reads DTGVSQNPRHKITKRGQNVTFRCDPISEHNRLYWYRQTLGQGPEFLTYFQNEAQLEKSRLLSDRFSAERPKGSFSTLEIQRTEQGDSAMYLCASSSAVLRIEKLFFGSGTQLSVL.

This clonotype was detected ten times or more. The chain recombines TRBV7-2 with TRBJ1-2; D possibly corresponds to TRBD1 (5 bases). Trimming pared 5 bases from V and 3 bases from J, leaving 16 bases between. This CDR3 spans 15 amino acids. Germline CDR1 is SGHTA and CDR2 is FQGNSA. CDR3 nucleotides: TGTGCCAGCAGCCTAAATCGGGGCGCTGACTATGGCTACACCTTC. Amino acids: CASSLNRGADYGYTF.

The chain uses TRBV29-1 and TRBJ1-5; TRBD1 aligns across 10 bases. The CDR3 length is 12 residues. V trimming: 4 bases; J trimming: 7 bases; junction bases outside the gene matches: 1. Germline CDR1 is SQVTM and CDR2 is ANQGSEA. The CDR3 loop reads CSVVTGGQPQHF. CDR3 DNA sequence: TGCAGCGTTGTGACAGGGGGCCAGCCCCAGCATTTT.

This clonotype appeared many times. The chain couples TRBV11-2 to TRBJ2-3, with D possibly matching TRBD1 (6 bases). CDR3 length: 17 residues. Between the trimmed V and J ends, which lost 5 bases and 4 bases, there was a span of 22 bases. The germline V gene encodes CDR1 SGHAT and CDR2 FQNNGV. Written as DNA, the CDR3 is TGTGCCAGCAGCCGAGAGAGGGGCAGGGGAAAATCAGATACGCAGTATTTT. Residues: CASSRERGRGKSDTQYF. Based on the CDR3 plus reference TRBV11-2 and TRBJ2-3, the full variable domain is EAGVAQSPRYKIIEKRQSVAFWCNPISGHATLYWYQQILGQGPKLLIQFQNNGVVDDSQLPKDRFSAERLKGVDSTLKIQPAKLEDSAVYLCASSRERGRGKSDTQYFGPGTRLTVL.

V gene TRBV6-6 combines with J gene TRBJ1-5; TRBD1 might be the D (5 bases). This CDR3 region has 13 residues. Trimming left V 7 bases short and J 4 bases short, with 11 bases between. Germline values: CDR1 MNHNY, CDR2 SVGAGI (reference sequence). The CDR3 sequence is CASIQDTNQPQHF. The CDR3, as DNA: TGTGCCAGCATCCAGGACACAAATCAGCCCCAGCATTTT.

This chain links TRBV5-1 with TRBJ1-4; 9 positions match TRBD1. Germline-derived CDR1 and CDR2 are SGHRS and YFSETQ. Trimming at V came to 0 bases and at J to 6 bases, leaving 18 bases not matched to a gene. CDR3 length equals 20 residues. CDR3 in amino acids: CASSLAARVHTGGRDEKLFF. The CDR3 DNA sequence: TGCGCCAGCAGCTTGGCCGCTAGAGTCCACACAGGGGGCAGAGATGAAAAACTGTTTTTT.

This sequence joins TRBV6-2 or TRBV6-3 and TRBJ2-2; TRBD2 matches at 10 bases. Germline V CDR1 and CDR2: MNHEY, SVGEGT. The CDR3 covers 16 residues. The ends lost 4 bases at V and 4 bases at J; junction bases unmatched: 6. The CDR3 loop reads CASSSLAGRGTGELFF. As DNA, the CDR3 is TGTGCCAGCAGTTCACTAGCGGGGCGGGGCACCGGGGAGCTGTTTTTT.

V usage is TRBV27 and J usage is TRBJ2-1, with D perhaps assigned TRBD1 or TRBD2 (7 bases each). V was pared by 5 bases and J by 4 bases, with 12 bases between. The CDR3 has 14 amino acids. CDR1 is MNHEY, CDR2 SMNVEV, per germline (reference sequence). As DNA, the CDR3 is TGTGCCAGCAGTCCAGCGGGACAGTACAATGAGCAGTTCTTC. Its protein is CASSPAGQYNEQFF.

This clonotype was recorded a few times. The chain is built from TRBV12-3 or TRBV12-4 and TRBJ1-2, with D unresolved. V lost 6 bases and J 1 base, leaving 15 bases between the germline ends. The CDR3 length is 15 residues. The CDR3 is CASSLGPRGNYGYTF. In DNA, the CDR3 is TGTGCCAGCAGCCTAGGTCCTCGCGGTAACTATGGCTACACCTTC.